This record looks at one T cell receptor (beta chain) sequence and its context. Its cognate antigen is unknown. The study reverse transcribed the entire isolated RNA, so it sequenced expressed TCRB transcripts. The repertoire was sequenced with immunoSEQ multiplex PCR; TCRdb's copy has only in-frame clones and lacks some. The sample records approximately 100,000 clones, 40% being singletons. This entry comes from a study of beta chain features in type 1 diabetes. General study results and limits: Moderate yet significant TCRB CDR3 shortening was seen in Type 1 diabetes patients in all four CD4+ subsets. Within patients, naive, central memory and Treg TCRB repertoires seemed more similar than within healthy donors. For cells with high TCR expression, cDNA sequencing could yield over-representation. A potential influence of HLA type upon TCRB rearrangement remained unresolved herein.

The CDR3 length is 15 residues. The V segment lost 8 bases and the J segment 3 bases; nucleotides outside the gene matches: 7. In germline, CDR1 is LNHNV, CDR2 YYDKDF (reference sequence). This clonotype originated in a young woman in good health. This chain connects TRBV15 to TRBJ2-5, with 12 bases that match TRBD2. The specimen was stem cell memory CD4+ T cells from blood. CDR3 residues: CATYLAGGPEETQYF. CDR3 in DNA: TGTGCCACCTATCTAGCGGGAGGGCCGGAAGAGACCCAGTACTTC.